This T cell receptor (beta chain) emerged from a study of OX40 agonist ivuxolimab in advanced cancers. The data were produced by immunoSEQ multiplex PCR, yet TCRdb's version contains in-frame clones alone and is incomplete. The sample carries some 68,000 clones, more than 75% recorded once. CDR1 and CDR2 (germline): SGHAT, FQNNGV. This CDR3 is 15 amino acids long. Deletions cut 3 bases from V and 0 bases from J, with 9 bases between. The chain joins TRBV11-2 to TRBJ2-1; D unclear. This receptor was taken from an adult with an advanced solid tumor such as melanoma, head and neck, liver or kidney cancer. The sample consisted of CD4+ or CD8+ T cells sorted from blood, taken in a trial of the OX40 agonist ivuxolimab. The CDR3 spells CASSFGGSSYNEQFF. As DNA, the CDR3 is TGTGCCAGCAGCTTTGGCGGAAGCTCCTACAATGAGCAGTTCTTC.